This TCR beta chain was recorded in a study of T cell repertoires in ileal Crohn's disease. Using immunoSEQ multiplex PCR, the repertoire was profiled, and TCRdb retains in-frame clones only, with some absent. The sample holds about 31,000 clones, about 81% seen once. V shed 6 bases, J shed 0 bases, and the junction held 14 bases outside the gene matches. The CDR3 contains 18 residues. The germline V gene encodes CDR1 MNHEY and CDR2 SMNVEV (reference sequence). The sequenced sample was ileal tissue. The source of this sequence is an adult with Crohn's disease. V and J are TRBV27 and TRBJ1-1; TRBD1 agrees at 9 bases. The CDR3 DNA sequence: TGTGCCAGCAGCCCAACAGGGGGCCATGTGATCATGAACACTGAAGCTTTCTTT. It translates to CASSPTGGHVIMNTEAFF.